This TCR beta chain comes out of a study of identical twins. Study-wide results and limits: The more abundant beta clonotypes in cord blood had fewer insertions, and memory repertoires did not show this. Cross-sectional statistics, not tracking of the same donors, supported the conclusions.

Template switching, a step in the protocol, added a universal primer site, and cDNA carried unique molecular identifiers. MiXCR was run by TCRdb on the 5' RACE reads, yielding one entry per CDR3 protein. Of approximately 530,000 distinct CDR3 sequences in the sample, around 22% were seen once. This clonotype was counted between two and nine times. Its matching antigen is unknown. Germline V gives CDR1 SGHTA, CDR2 FQGNSA. The CDR3 is made up of 14 amino acids. V was cut by 1 base and J by 7 bases, with 11 bases left in between. This same sample was also part of a study on yellow fever vaccine responses in identical twins. As that report states: On the reported evidence, twins' vaccine T cell responses seemed partly convergent and partly personalized.

Sequenced: CD4+ T cells sorted from blood. The chain carries TRBV7-2 and TRBJ1-5, with no clear D. The TCR originated in a woman aged 18-35 years in good health. This CDR3 is CASSLVPVSQPQHF. The CDR3 coding sequence is TGTGCCAGCAGCTTAGTGCCGGTGTCCCAGCCCCAGCATTTT.